The 12 T cell receptor beta chains reported below all come from one sample, sequenced in a study of blood T cell repertoires in COVID-19. Profiled with immunoSEQ multiplex PCR; TCRdb holds only in-frame clones, not every one. The sample yields some 120,000 clones, about four fifths seen once. Sequenced sample: peripheral blood. All receptors come from a woman aged 50 to 65 with acute or convalescent COVID-19.

The sample holds one count of this clone. This rearrangement joins TRBV27 to TRBJ2-3; 7 bases are shared with TRBD2. The CDR3 is 12 residues long. In germline, CDR1 is MNHEY, CDR2 SMNVEV (reference sequence). The J segment lost 4 bases and the V segment lost 5 bases, leaving 0 bases of the junction unmatched. CDR3 sequence: CASSRGADTQYF. The DNA for the CDR3 is TGTGCCAGCAGTCGGGGGGCAGATACGCAGTATTTT.

Comments on this clone: Additional DNA sequences in this sample encode the identical CDR3. This chain uses TRBV11-2 with TRBJ1-6; no definite D call. This CDR3 is 14 amino acids long. Trimming pared 0 bases from V and 7 bases from J, leaving 7 bases between. Germline V gene lookup returns CDR1 SGHAT and CDR2 FQNNGV. CDR3 loop: CASSLDRINSPLHF. DNA for the CDR3: TGTGCCAGCAGCTTAGATCGTATCAATTCACCCCTCCACTTT.

The CDR3, as DNA: TGCGCCAGCAGCTTGAAGAGGGATCCGGGTCGTCCCGGGGAGCTGTTTTTT. Translated, it gives CASSLKRDPGRPGELFF. The chain employs TRBV5-1 and TRBJ2-2; D may be TRBD2 (5 bases). The germline V gene has CDR1 SGHRS and CDR2 YFSETQ. V was clipped by 1 base and J by 6 bases, with 19 bases between them. The CDR3 covers 17 residues.

The chain uses TRBV6-1 and TRBJ2-1; 8 bases align to TRBD1. After removal of 2 bases from V and 5 bases from J, the junction contained 5 bases not matched to a gene. Per germline, CDR1 MNHNS and CDR2 SASEGT. The CDR3 length is 15 residues. The CDR3 coding sequence is TGTGCCAGCAGTGAATGGCAGGGGGCTCACAATGAGCAGTTCTTC. The encoded protein is CASSEWQGAHNEQFF.

The CDR3 region has the DNA TGTGCCAGCAGCCGAGGGGGGAACACTGAAGCTTTCTTT. Translated, it gives CASSRGGNTEAFF. The chain uses TRBV7-3 and TRBJ1-1; D might be TRBD1 (6 bases). Germline lookup yields CDR1 SGHTA and CDR2 FQGTGA. V dropped 5 bases and J dropped 1 base, with 8 bases sitting between them. CDR3 length: 13 amino acids.

The table lists this clone with a few counts. The V gene is TRBV19, the J gene TRBJ2-6; 7 bases are a match to TRBD1. V lost 6 bases and J lost 2; bases outside the gene matches: 10. Germline V gene data show CDR1 as LNHDA and CDR2 as SQIVND (reference sequence). This CDR3 contains 17 residues. The DNA of the CDR3 is TGTGCCAGTAGCACCGGACAGGCTTTTACTGGGGCCAACGTCCTGACTTTC. Amino acid sequence: CASSTGQAFTGANVLTF.

The genes are TRBV2 and TRBJ1-2; D call uncertain. Germline loops: CDR1 SNHLY, CDR2 FYNNEI. The CDR3 runs 14 residues. V lost 7 bases to trimming and J lost 7 bases, with 19 bases between them. This CDR3 reads CASIPSTLAGGYTF. The CDR3 DNA reads TGTGCCAGCATCCCCTCTACCTTAGCGGGTGGCTACACCTTC.

The rearrangement links TRBV5-1 to TRBJ1-1; D possibly corresponds to TRBD1 (6 bases). V was trimmed by 2 bases and J by 1 base, leaving 15 bases between them. Germline CDR1 reads SGHRS; CDR2 reads YFSETQ. The length of the CDR3 is 16 residues. The CDR3 protein is CASSFRSVQGNTEAFF. For the CDR3, the DNA is TGCGCCAGCAGCTTTCGGTCGGTACAGGGGAACACTGAAGCTTTCTTT.

The chain couples TRBV11-2 to TRBJ1-6; D is unclear. Germline V gives CDR1 SGHAT, CDR2 FQNNGV. The CDR3 is 14 amino acids. Trimming cost V 5 bases and J 7 bases, with 12 bases left between them. CDR3 residues: CASSAEAINSPLHF. DNA for the CDR3: TGTGCCAGCAGCGCAGAGGCCATCAATTCACCCCTCCACTTT.

CDR3 DNA: TGCGCCAGCAGCTTGGAAGGGCGCGGGTACAATGAGCAGTTCTTC. It codes for CASSLEGRGYNEQFF. The chain recombines TRBV5-1 with TRBJ2-1, with a weak D call TRBD2 (5 bases). The CDR3 sequence is 15 residues long. Germline CDR1 and CDR2: SGHRS and YFSETQ. The V end lost 0 bases, the J end lost 4 bases, and 11 bases lay between the germline ends.

The V call is TRBV19, the J call TRBJ1-5; TRBD1 is a possible D gene (5 bases). Germline V gene data show CDR1 as LNHDA and CDR2 as SQIVND (reference sequence). CDR3 length: 13 amino acids. CDR3 sequence reads: CASGEYSNQPQHF. CDR3 bases: TGTGCTTCGGGGGAATACAGCAATCAGCCCCAGCATTTT.

The V call is TRBV11-3, the J call TRBJ2-1; 11 bases are shared with TRBD1. The V and J ends lost 5 bases and 2 bases, in that order; junction bases with no gene match: 8. The germline V gene encodes CDR1 SGHNT and CDR2 YENEEA. The CDR3 covers 17 residues. The CDR3 nucleotides are TGTGCCAGCAGCCCCGGACCGGGACAGGGGGCCTACAATGAGCAGTTCTTC. It is translated as CASSPGPGQGAYNEQFF. Together with reference TRBV11-3 and TRBJ2-1, the CDR3 gives the full variable domain: EAGVVQSPRYKIIEKKQPVAFWCNPISGHNTLYWYLQNLGQGPELLIRYENEEAVDDSQLPKDRFSAERLKGVDSTLKIQPAELGDSAVYLCASSPGPGQGAYNEQFFGPGTRLTVL.